Shown below are 25 T cell receptor beta chains from a single sample sequenced in a study of beta chain features in type 1 diabetes. General observations from the study: Across all four CD4+ subsets, people with type 1 diabetes showed modestly shorter TCRB CDR3s.

These receptors lack a known antigen. Sequencing targeted expressed TCRB transcripts, as all isolated RNA had been reverse transcribed. Measured with immunoSEQ multiplex PCR; TCRdb has only the in-frame clones, and not every one. The sample lists about 340,000 clones; 9.3% were seen once. The sample comprised central memory CD4+ T cells from blood. These receptors all come from a man aged 25 to 40 with type 1 diabetes.

This clone has just a few counts. The chain combines TRBV4-3 with TRBJ2-3, with 10 bases identical to TRBD2. CDR1 and CDR2 from the germline V gene are LGHNA and YSLEER. The CDR3 runs to 19 residues. V trimming: 2 bases; J trimming: 0 bases; junction bases outside the gene matches: 11. CDR3 in amino acids: CASSQRVLAGWGSTDTQYF. CDR3 DNA sequence: TGCGCCAGCAGCCAACGCGTACTAGCGGGGTGGGGTAGCACAGATACGCAGTATTTT.

This sequence joins TRBV2 and TRBJ1-1; D remains unclear. In germline, CDR1 is SNHLY, CDR2 FYNNEI. The V end lost 6 bases, the J end lost 1 base, and 12 bases lay between the germline ends. CDR3 length: 14 residues. CDR3 loop: CASSGVVTNTEAFF. The CDR3 region has the DNA TGTGCCAGCAGCGGGGTGGTGACGAACACTGAAGCTTTCTTT.

Here the CDR3 DNA reads TGCGCCAGCAGACAAGACAGGGATCATGGCTACACCTTC. As protein: CASRQDRDHGYTF. The chain recombines TRBV5-1 with TRBJ1-2, with 7 bases aligning to TRBD1. The CDR3 extends over 13 amino acids. Germline V gives CDR1 SGHRS, CDR2 YFSETQ. The junction had 7 bases not matched to a gene; V was cut back by 5 bases and J by 6 bases.

This clone was seen a handful of times. J is TRBJ1-3 and V is TRBV4-3; D remains unclear. Germline values: CDR1 LGHNA, CDR2 YSLEER. The CDR3 covers 18 residues. The germline V and J ends were trimmed by 4 bases and 0 bases, with 19 bases remaining between them. The CDR3 is CASSLTMGEELSGNTIYF. The DNA for the CDR3 is TGCGCCAGCAGCCTAACAATGGGAGAGGAACTCTCTGGAAACACCATATATTTT.

This clone appeared a few times. The chain is built from TRBV4-3 and TRBJ1-6; 7 bases map to TRBD1. This CDR3 region has 14 residues. Germline V gene sequence: CDR1 LGHNA, CDR2 YSLEER. V lost 0 bases and J lost 11; bases outside the gene matches: 4. CDR3 DNA: TGCGCCAGCAGCCAAGAAATACAGGGGACACCCCTCCACTTT. The encoded protein is CASSQEIQGTPLHF.

This clone has a handful of counts. The chain employs TRBV7-9 and TRBJ2-3; the match to TRBD1 covers 10 bases. Germline CDR1 reads SEHNR; CDR2 reads FQNEAQ (reference sequence). There are 18 residues in the CDR3. J was trimmed by 0 bases and V by 2 bases; bases with no gene match: 8. DNA for the CDR3: TGTGCCAGCAGCTTATCGACAGGGGGCGCGGGAAGCACAGATACGCAGTATTTT. Translation: CASSLSTGGAGSTDTQYF.

V and J are TRBV6-1 and TRBJ2-3; 12 bases line up with TRBD2. Germline V gene data show CDR1 as MNHNS and CDR2 as SASEGT. Trimming removed 3 bases from V and 2 bases from J; junction bases left unmatched: 9. The CDR3 runs to 18 residues. The CDR3 DNA is TGTGCCAGCAGTGATCCCCCCCTAGCGGGGGGGCCCACAGATACGCAGTATTTT. Translated: CASSDPPLAGGPTDTQYF.

V gene TRBV5-4 combines with J gene TRBJ2-2; tentative D call: TRBD2 (5 bases). The CDR3 extends over 15 amino acids. Trimming took off 5 bases at V and 3 bases at J, with 14 bases between the two ends. Germline CDR1 reads SGHNT; CDR2 reads YYREEE (reference sequence). The CDR3 DNA follows: TGTGCCAGCAGAACTAGTGGGTTAGACACCGGGGAGCTGTTTTTT. This translates into CASRTSGLDTGELFF.

This clone was seen more than once but under ten times. Different DNA sequences within this sample yield the same CDR3. The rearrangement uses TRBV2 and TRBJ2-7; TRBD2 might be the D (6 bases). V was trimmed by 1 base and J by 2 bases, leaving 12 bases between them. Germline assignment: CDR1 SNHLY and CDR2 FYNNEI. The CDR3 has 15 amino acids. The DNA of the CDR3 is TGTGCCAGCAGTGAAGGGGCGGGGCGGCCCTACGAGCAGTACTTC. Translating gives CASSEGAGRPYEQYF.

This clone has just a few counts. The rearrangement links TRBV25-1 to TRBJ1-6; tentative D call: TRBD1 (5 bases). Trimming took 2 bases from V and 0 from J, leaving 5 bases between them. CDR1 and CDR2 from the germline V gene are MGHDK and SYGVNS. The CDR3 consists of 15 residues. The CDR3: CASSEGGSYNSPLHF. CDR3 in DNA: TGTGCCAGCAGTGAAGGGGGCTCCTATAATTCACCCCTCCACTTT.

In this sample, this clone turned up a few times. The chain recombines TRBV5-1 with TRBJ2-1; D remains unclear. This CDR3 is 18 amino acids long. The V end was cut by 2 bases, the J end by 5 bases, with 23 bases between. Germline V gives CDR1 SGHRS, CDR2 YFSETQ. The CDR3, as DNA: TGCGCCAGCAGCTTTAAGGACGGTCCACTAAGTGGGGACAATGAGCAGTTCTTC. This codes for CASSFKDGPLSGDNEQFF.

This chain joins TRBV6-6 and TRBJ2-7, with 8 bases fitting TRBD1. The V segment lost 9 bases and the J segment 5 bases; nucleotides outside the gene matches: 3. From germline, CDR1 is MNHNY and CDR2 SVGAGI (reference sequence). The CDR3 runs 11 residues. The CDR3 DNA follows: TGTGCCAGTTGGACAGGGCACGAGCAGTACTTC. Encoded protein: CASWTGHEQYF.

The rearrangement joins TRBV5-1 to TRBJ1-2, with D possibly being TRBD1 (6 bases). This CDR3 has 14 amino acids. CDR1 is SGHRS and CDR2 is YFSETQ in the germline V gene. V was shortened by 0 bases and J by 6 bases, with 12 bases between the two germline ends. CDR3 in amino acids: CASSLVQGSDGYTF. CDR3 nucleotide sequence: TGCGCCAGCAGCTTGGTACAGGGATCCGATGGCTACACCTTC.

This clone was detected only a few times. The chain has TRBV27 and TRBJ2-2; D is unresolved. The ends were cut back, 6 bases at V and 4 bases at J, with 3 bases in the middle. The CDR3 extends over 11 amino acids. Germline loops: CDR1 MNHEY, CDR2 SMNVEV (reference sequence). The CDR3 reads CASSPTGELFF. CDR3 DNA: TGTGCCAGCAGCCCCACCGGGGAGCTGTTTTTT.

The chain joins TRBV5-4 to TRBJ2-1; D remains unclear. The CDR3 totals 15 residues. Germline V CDR1 and CDR2: SGHNT, YYREEE (reference sequence). The V and J ends lost 4 bases and 4 bases respectively, with 15 bases between them. CDR3 sequence reads: CASSIRAEVYNEQFF. CDR3 nucleotides: TGTGCCAGCAGCATCCGGGCCGAGGTTTACAATGAGCAGTTCTTC.

This chain uses TRBV5-1 with TRBJ2-5, with unresolved D. The CDR3 has 14 amino acids. Trimming cost V 0 bases and J 5 bases, with 11 bases left between them. The V gene's germline CDR1 is SGHRS and CDR2 YFSETQ. CDR3 in amino acids: CASSLGLLSETQYF. The CDR3 DNA reads TGCGCCAGCAGCTTGGGACTTCTCTCGGAGACCCAGTACTTC.

The gene calls are TRBV7-2 and TRBJ1-4, with D maybe TRBD1 (5 bases). This CDR3 is built from 14 residues. Between the trimmed V and J ends, which lost 2 bases and 5 bases, there was a span of 9 bases. Germline CDR1 reads SGHTA; CDR2 reads FQGNSA. The CDR3 bases are TGTGCCAGCAGCTTACAGGGCTCAAATGAAAAACTGTTTTTT. This translates into CASSLQGSNEKLFF.

The chain uses TRBV6-5 and TRBJ2-7, with no clear D. Germline V gene lookup returns CDR1 MNHEY and CDR2 SVGAGI. The CDR3 is made up of 14 amino acids. Trimming cost V 2 bases and J 5 bases, with 13 bases left between them. The CDR3 is CASSYGSGRDEQYF. The DNA of the CDR3 is TGTGCCAGCAGTTACGGATCCGGCCGTGACGAGCAGTACTTC.

This clone was recorded many times. The chain combines TRBV5-6 with TRBJ2-2, with 9 bases aligning to TRBD1. The V gene's germline CDR1 is SGHDT and CDR2 YYEEEE. V dropped 4 bases and J dropped 1; count of bases not matched to a gene: 8. This CDR3 spans 17 amino acids. The CDR3: CASSPWPGQGNTGELFF. The CDR3, as DNA: TGTGCCAGCAGCCCGTGGCCGGGACAGGGGAACACCGGGGAGCTGTTTTTT.

The V call is TRBV5-6, the J call TRBJ2-2; a weak D match, TRBD1 (6 bases). Germline assignment: CDR1 SGHDT and CDR2 YYEEEE. This CDR3 is 16 amino acids long. Trimming removed 2 bases at V and 3 bases at J, with 14 bases between. CDR3 in DNA: TGTGCCAGCAGCTTACCCGGGACACCTGACACCGGGGAGCTGTTTTTT. It encodes CASSLPGTPDTGELFF. The complete variable domain, with remaining parts taken from reference TRBV5-6 and TRBJ2-2, reads DAGVTQSPTHLIKTRGQQVTLRCSPKSGHDTVSWYQQALGQGPQFIFQYYEEEERQRGNFPDRFSGHQFPNYSSELNVNALLLGDSALYLCASSLPGTPDTGELFFGEGSRLTVL.

In this sample, this clone turned up a few times. The chain couples TRBV30 to TRBJ2-2; weak D call: TRBD1 (6 bases). Trimming took off 5 bases at V and 7 bases at J, with 14 bases between the two ends. Germline assignment: CDR1 GTSNPN and CDR2 SVGIG (reference sequence). The CDR3 is 13 residues long. CDR3 region: CAWQQGSNGELFF. CDR3 coding DNA: TGTGCCTGGCAGCAGGGGTCCAACGGGGAGCTGTTTTTT. The full variable domain, in which reference TRBV30 and TRBJ2-2 provide the parts outside the CDR3, is SQTIHQWPATLVQPVGSPLSLECTVEGTSNPNLYWYRQAAGRGLQLLFYSVGIGQISSEVPQNLSASRPQDRQFILSSKKLLLSDSGFYLCAWQQGSNGELFFGEGSRLTVL.

The rearrangement links TRBV7-9 to TRBJ2-7, with D possibly being TRBD1 or TRBD2 (5 bases each). CDR1 is SEHNR, CDR2 FQNEAQ, per germline (reference sequence). This CDR3 comprises 14 residues. Trimming cost V 5 bases and J 0 bases, with 11 bases left between them. This CDR3 is CASSNTGHSYEQYF. In DNA, the CDR3 is TGTGCCAGCAGCAACACGGGGCACTCCTACGAGCAGTACTTC.

Notes on this clone: This may come from a read error, since a much larger clone is one base off. CDR3 loop: CASSLDRGVTEAFF. Written as DNA, the CDR3 is TGTGCCAGCAGCTTAGACAGGGGGGTCACTGAAGCTTTCTTT. The V gene is TRBV7-9, the J gene TRBJ1-1; 8 bases line up with TRBD1. Per germline, CDR1 SEHNR and CDR2 FQNEAQ (reference sequence). The CDR3 consists of 14 residues. The trim removed 1 base at V and 4 bases at J, leaving 2 bases unmatched.

In the case of this clone: A junction end diverges from the germline sequence, so it may reflect a read error. The chain employs TRBV7-7 and TRBJ2-5, with 9 nucleotides matching TRBD2. There are 16 residues in the CDR3. Germline CDR1 reads SSHAT; CDR2 reads FNYEAQ (reference sequence). The CDR3 DNA sequence: TGTGCTAGCAGCCCCAGGCGTAGCGGGGGACAAGAGACCCAGTACTTC. This sequence encodes CASSPRRSGGQETQYF.

The chain is built from TRBV7-2 and TRBJ1-3, with D perhaps TRBD1 (5 bases). This CDR3 contains 14 residues. The ends were cut back, 2 bases at V and 4 bases at J, with 9 bases in the middle. Germline V gene sequence: CDR1 SGHTA, CDR2 FQGNSA. CDR3 residues: CASSLHDRGNTIYF. DNA for the CDR3: TGTGCCAGCAGCTTACACGACAGAGGAAACACCATATATTTT. The full variable domain, completed using reference TRBV7-2 and TRBJ1-3, is GAGVSQSPSNKVTEKGKDVELRCDPISGHTALYWYRQSLGQGLEFLIYFQGNSAPDKSGLPSDRFSAERTGGSVSTLTIQRTQQEDSAVYLCASSLHDRGNTIYFGEGSWLTVV.